This TCR beta chain was captured in a study of beta chain features in type 1 diabetes (dated by TCRdb to between 2017 and 2018). Some background on the complete study: Mean age, gender distribution, total cell number and subset yield were not different between patients and healthy donors. The study compared TCRB repertoires of sorted circulating CD4+ T cell subsets between recently diagnosed type 1 diabetes patients and matched healthy donors. Regulatory and stem cell-like memory subsets were isolated from only 8 patients and 8 healthy donors, whereas naive and central memory subsets came from all 30 or so donors. A total of roughly 110 million sorted cells were examined across all samples, and the number of cells per subset was strongly correlated with RNA yield.

A single peripheral blood draw of about 116 mL on average was collected from each donor into heparinised tubes. Naive, central memory, regulatory and stem cell-like memory CD4+ T cells were sorted on a BD FACSAria II using a panel including CD45RO, CCR7, CD25, CD127, CD95 and CD27. A purity above 95% was achieved for all sorted populations. PBMCs were separated immediately by Lymphoprep density gradient centrifugation and were stained directly, without being cultured. So that batch effects would be minimized, each experiment stained and sorted samples in pairs, pairing one healthy donor with one patient. All of the isolated RNA was reverse transcribed with the High Capacity cDNA Reverse Transcription Kit, so expressed TCRB transcripts were sequenced. Deep immunoSEQ sequencing was performed on naive, central memory and regulatory T cell samples, with an average of roughly 4 million total reads per sample. Sorted cells were lysed in RLT buffer, and RNA was extracted using DNase-treated RNeasy Micro or Mini kits according to cell number. Each cell subset was processed on its own to prevent cross-contamination, while patient and healthy donor samples were processed together. The immunoSEQ multiplex PCR was used to amplify TCRB sequences from cDNA, generating 87-bp fragments that spanned the CDR3 region. Sequencing of the amplicons was performed on the Illumina HiSeq platform. Regarding the original processing steps: Synthetic template baselines were used to correct PCR bias computationally, reads within Hamming distance 2 were collapsed, and singletons that could not be merged were discarded. Reads were aligned against IMGT to assign V, D and J genes, CDR3 length and insertions or deletions at six rearrangement sites. Within each subset, clonotype counts were normalized to sorted cell number, after which true diversity and Gini coefficients were computed with the tcR R package. Repertoire sharing was quantified using the overlap coefficient calculated on TCRB nucleotide sequences. Out-of-frame TCRB sequences from naive cells were analyzed as a proxy for the pre-selection repertoire. What TCRdb holds here is the immuneACCESS table cut down to in-frame rearrangements. Part of the clones is not present; checked against another copy, under half of the missing clones reflect an unresolved V gene, and the others are unexplained. V and J calls plus clone size are reproduced from that table; the DNA served to infer D and trimming. Here the sample has 680,000 or so clones; about an eighth occur a single time. 0.022% of the sample is held by the ten biggest clonotypes.

This clone was detected only a few times. Its cognate antigen has yet to be identified. No much larger clonotype is one base removed from it; base qualities were not supplied. As encoded in the germline V gene, CDR1 is SGHDT while CDR2 is YYEEEE. The CDR3 starts with the cysteine, ends with the phenylalanine, and has 16 residues. Only CDR3 DNA is held: 48 bases, read in frame from base 1. The germline V end is reduced by 1 base and the J end by 0 bases; junction bases left unmatched: 4. Points the paper makes about the study in general: Because cDNA was sequenced instead of genomic DNA, highly expressing activated cells could be over-represented, though the groups showed no difference in activation or CD3 levels. Naive, central memory and regulatory TCRB repertoires appeared to be more alike among patients than among healthy donors. Because the HLA sub-analyses included only small numbers of individuals, any influence of HLA type on TCRB rearrangement was left unresolved. PCR may preferentially amplify shorter templates, but because patient and control samples were amplified and corrected together, any resulting skew would affect both groups equally. Type 1 diabetes patients showed a moderate but significant shortening of TCRB CDR3 length in all four CD4+ subsets. Fewer insertions and more nucleotide deletions at VDJ recombination sites were observed in patients with type 1 diabetes, implying thymic rearrangement abnormalities.

Sequences were obtained from naive CD4+ T cells from blood. The cell subset or site label corresponds to: true naive CD4+ T cells. This receptor was identified in a man aged 18-30 years with type 1 diabetes. The sequence joins TRBV5-6 to TRBJ2-1, and 7 junctional nucleotides match TRBD2. The DNA reads as follows: TGTGCCAGCAGCTTGAGCGGGGCCGTCTCCTACAATGAGCAGTTCTTC. This gives the protein CASSLSGAVSYNEQFF.